The 18 T cell receptor beta chains below were found in one sample sequenced in a study of blood T cell repertoires in COVID-19. Libraries were prepared by immunoSEQ multiplex PCR; TCRdb keeps only in-frame clonotypes and omits some of them. This table holds some 150,000 clones, about 91% found once. Sequenced sample: peripheral blood. These receptors were collected from a woman in her sixties with acute or convalescent COVID-19.

The V gene is TRBV7-3, the J gene TRBJ2-3; D perhaps matches TRBD1 (6 bases). The V gene's germline CDR1 is SGHTA and CDR2 FQGTGA. This CDR3 is built from 16 residues. Trimming took 2 bases from V and 1 from J, leaving 13 bases between them. The CDR3 here is CASSLEGGVGTDTQYF. CDR3 coding DNA: TGTGCCAGCAGCTTAGAAGGGGGTGTAGGCACAGATACGCAGTATTTT. The full variable domain, rest sourced from reference TRBV7-3 and TRBJ2-3, is GAGVSQTPSNKVTEKGKYVELRCDPISGHTALYWYRQSLGQGPEFLIYFQGTGAADDSGLPNDRFFAVRPEGSVSTLKIQRTERGDSAVYLCASSLEGGVGTDTQYFGPGTRLTVL.

This CDR3 is CASSRYSDSHGDTEAFF. CDR3 sequence (DNA): TGTGCCAGCAGCCGGTATTCGGACAGCCACGGGGACACTGAAGCTTTCTTT. This chain joins TRBV5-5 and TRBJ1-1, with a tentative D call TRBD1 (6 bases). Germline CDR1 SGHKS, CDR2 YYEKEE (reference sequence). There are 17 residues in the CDR3. The germline V and J ends were trimmed by 4 bases and 3 bases, with 22 bases remaining between them. Looking up the rest from reference TRBV5-5 and TRBJ1-1 gives the full variable domain: DAGVTQSPTHLIKTRGQQVTLRCSPISGHKSVSWYQQVLGQGPQFIFQYYEKEERGRGNFPDRFSARQFPNYSSELNVNALLLGDSALYLCASSRYSDSHGDTEAFFGQGTRLTVV.

The chain is built from TRBV12-3 or TRBV12-4 and TRBJ1-2, with TRBD1 as a possible D gene (6 bases). The CDR3 has 13 residues. With 5 bases removed from V and 7 bases from J, the gap between germline ends came to 14 bases. CDR3 nucleotide sequence: TGTGCCAGCAGTCTCAGGGGACGGTCTGGCTACACCTTC. It encodes CASSLRGRSGYTF.

The chain links TRBV19 to TRBJ2-3; TRBD2 matches at 9 bases. The J segment lost 4 bases and the V segment lost 7 bases, leaving 9 bases of the junction unmatched. CDR1 and CDR2 (germline): LNHDA, SQIVND (reference sequence). The CDR3 sequence is 15 residues long. In DNA, the CDR3 is TGTGCCAGTACGGGGAGCGGGGGGCAAGCAGATACGCAGTATTTT. Translation gives CASTGSGGQADTQYF. Together with reference TRBV19 and TRBJ2-3, the CDR3 gives the full variable domain: DGGITQSPKYLFRKEGQNVTLSCEQNLNHDAMYWYRQDPGQGLRLIYYSQIVNDFQKGDIAEGYSVSREKKESFPLTVTSAQKNPTAFYLCASTGSGGQADTQYFGPGTRLTVL.

CDR3 residues: CAIRQGSNQPQHF. CDR3 sequence (DNA): TGTGCCATCAGACAGGGGAGCAATCAGCCCCAGCATTTT. The chain is built from TRBV2 and TRBJ1-5, with 8 bases lining up with TRBD1. CDR1 SNHLY and CDR2 FYNNEI come from the germline V gene. The length of the CDR3 is 13 residues. V gave up 10 bases and J gave up 1 base; unmatched junction bases: 3.

The V gene is TRBV11-2, the J gene TRBJ1-4; maybe TRBD1 (6 bases). The CDR3 spans 16 residues. V shed 2 bases and J shed 3 bases, with 13 bases lying between them. Germline-derived CDR1 and CDR2 are SGHAT and FQNNGV. CDR3 in DNA: TGTGCCAGCAGCTTACGCCCCGGACAGTCTAATGAAAAACTGTTTTTT. Translation: CASSLRPGQSNEKLFF.

On this clone: One junction end disagrees with the germline gene, perhaps due to a read error. J is TRBJ1-2 and V is TRBV19; D unclear. The CDR3 totals 11 residues. Germline V gene sequence: CDR1 LNHDA, CDR2 SQIVND (reference sequence). The CDR3 is CASTLGPLFSF. As DNA, the CDR3 is TGTGCCAGTACTTTGGGCCCCCTCTTCTCCTTC.

The genes are TRBV5-1 and TRBJ2-7; 7 bases match TRBD2. Germline V CDR1 and CDR2: SGHRS, YFSETQ. The V and J ends lost 4 bases and 5 bases, in that order; junction bases with no gene match: 15. The CDR3 is 16 amino acids. CDR3 region: CASSGGSGAPSNEQYF. The CDR3 bases are TGCGCCAGCAGCGGTGGAAGCGGGGCCCCCTCGAACGAGCAGTACTTC.

V and J are TRBV18 and TRBJ2-1; 10 positions agree with TRBD1. Germline lookup yields CDR1 KGHSH and CDR2 LQKENI. J lost 10 bases, V lost 2 bases, and 11 bases had no gene match. This CDR3 has 16 residues. CDR3 bases: TGTGCCAGCTCACCAAGAATCGGGACAGGGGAGTTAGAGCAGTTCTTC. As protein: CASSPRIGTGELEQFF. Full variable domain (missing parts from reference TRBV18 and TRBJ2-1): NAGVMQNPRHLVRRRGQEARLRCSPMKGHSHVYWYRQLPEEGLKFMVYLQKENIIDESGMPKERFSAEFPKEGPSILRIQQVVRGDSAAYFCASSPRIGTGELEQFFGPGTRLTVL.

The V gene is TRBV2, the J gene TRBJ1-4; D might be TRBD1 (5 bases). CDR1 and CDR2 (germline): SNHLY, FYNNEI. The length of the CDR3 is 13 residues. Trimming took off 0 bases at V and 15 bases at J, with 14 bases between the two ends. The CDR3 spells CASSEARSTDLFF. CDR3 nucleotide sequence: TGTGCCAGCAGTGAAGCGCGGTCGACAGACTTGTTTTTT.

The CDR3 is CASSPQRTGTYEQYF. The DNA of the CDR3 is TGTGCCAGCTCACCACAAAGGACGGGGACCTACGAGCAGTACTTC. The J gene is TRBJ2-7, the V gene TRBV18; TRBD2 is a possible D gene (5 bases). This CDR3 region has 15 residues. CDR1 and CDR2 (germline): KGHSH, LQKENI. Trimming pared 1 base from V and 2 bases from J, leaving 12 bases between.

A single count supports this clone. The chain links TRBV7-9 to TRBJ1-2; TRBD1 matches 7 bases. The CDR3 runs 15 residues. CDR1 SEHNR and CDR2 FQNEAQ come from the germline V gene (reference sequence). Trimming took 3 bases from V and 5 from J; bases not matched to a gene: 9. The CDR3 nucleotides read TGTGCCAGCAGCTTTCCGGGACAGAGATTTTATGGCTACACCTTC. This translates into CASSFPGQRFYGYTF. Filled out from reference TRBV7-9 and TRBJ1-2, the complete variable domain reads DTGVSQNPRHKITKRGQNVTFRCDPISEHNRLYWYRQTLGQGPEFLTYFQNEAQLEKSRLLSDRFSAERPKGSFSTLEIQRTEQGDSAMYLCASSFPGQRFYGYTFGSGTRLTVV.

V and J are TRBV4-3 and TRBJ1-3; D is uncertain. The CDR3 spans 15 residues. Germline CDR1 reads LGHNA; CDR2 reads YSLEER. V lost 2 bases and J 3 bases, leaving 11 bases between the germline ends. The CDR3 region is CASSQLLGSGNTIYF. The CDR3 nucleotides are TGCGCCAGCAGCCAACTTCTAGGGAGTGGAAACACCATATATTTT.

This chain connects TRBV7-8 to TRBJ1-3; D gene ambiguous. V was clipped by 2 bases and J by 0 bases, with 11 bases between them. CDR1 and CDR2 from the germline V gene are SGHVS and FQNEAQ. There are 16 residues in the CDR3. The CDR3 region has the DNA TGTGCCAGCAGCTTACGACCGGGATCCTCTGGAAACACCATATATTTT. Residues: CASSLRPGSSGNTIYF.

The chain links TRBV7-2 to TRBJ2-5; the D is unclear. Trimming removed 5 bases from V and 2 bases from J, with 9 bases in between. This CDR3 is built from 13 residues. Per germline, CDR1 SGHTA and CDR2 FQGNSA. The DNA for the CDR3 is TGTGCCAGCAGCCCCGCGCTACAAGAGACCCAGTACTTC. It yields the protein CASSPALQETQYF.

The chain combines TRBV6-2 or TRBV6-3 with TRBJ2-1, with D perhaps matching TRBD2 (6 bases). Trimming pared 2 bases from V and 5 bases from J, leaving 25 bases between. The CDR3 covers 19 residues. Per germline, CDR1 MNHEY and CDR2 SVGEGT. DNA for the CDR3: TGTGCCAGCAGTTACGAAATAGCAAGTTTGCGGGGTCTGCACAATGAGCAGTTCTTC. Amino acid sequence: CASSYEIASLRGLHNEQFF.

V usage is TRBV29-1 and J usage is TRBJ1-2; D uncertain. From germline, CDR1 is SQVTM and CDR2 ANQGSEA. Trimming shortened V by 2 bases and J by 5 bases, and 6 bases separated the two germline ends. The CDR3 runs to 11 residues. CDR3 residues: CSVESAYGYTF. The CDR3 DNA reads as TGCAGCGTTGAATCAGCGTATGGCTACACCTTC. Together with reference TRBV29-1 and TRBJ1-2, the CDR3 gives the full variable domain: SAVISQKPSRDICQRGTSLTIQCQVDSQVTMMFWYRQQPGQSLTLIATANQGSEATYESGFVIDKFPISRPNLTFSTLTVSNMSPEDSSIYLCSVESAYGYTFGSGTRLTVV.

The chain uses TRBV5-1 and TRBJ2-7; 9 bases fit TRBD1. V lost 7 bases to trimming and J lost 5 bases; unmatched junction nucleotides: 16. This CDR3 comprises 16 residues. Germline values: CDR1 SGHRS, CDR2 YFSETQ. The CDR3 nucleotides are TGCGCCAGCGGTTTCCCGGCGGGACAGGGAATCCACGAGCAGTACTTC. This translates into CASGFPAGQGIHEQYF.